This TCR delta chain was captured in a study of Vδ1+ human thymocytes. Study conclusions and caveats: The authors advised highly purified populations and single-cell validation. Despite high sort purity, around 19% of thymic T cell receptor delta sequences were Vdelta2. In the thymus, TRG and TRD repertoires looked highly polyclonal with Gaussian CDR3 lengths.

The CDR3 is 20 amino acids. Looked up from germline, CDR1 is TSWWSYY and CDR2 is QGS. J gave up 3 bases and V 7 bases, and 21 bases lay outside the gene matches. The sorted cells were CD3+ Vdelta1+ Vdelta2- thymocytes from alphabeta-depleted thymus. Between roughly 98% and 99.6% of sorted thymocytes were Vdelta1+. There are a few counts of this clone. Its antigen is currently unknown. The template was reverse-transcribed extracted RNA. CDR3 amplicons came from multiplex PCR with pooled V-gene forward and constant-region reverse primers. TCRdb reran clone calling via CATT on the multiplex PCR reads. The sample carries some 55,000 delta-chain clones, more than 15% recorded once.

This clonotype was obtained from a boy under two years old who had congenital heart surgery. Material: Vdelta1+ gamma-delta thymocytes from the thymus. Subset described: FACS-sorted CD3+ TCRalphabeta- TCRVdelta1+ TCRVdelta2- thymocytes. This chain uses TRDV1 with TRDJ1; 12 bases match TRDD3. The CDR3 reads CALVWASQGGLGDTPDKLIF. CDR3 DNA sequence: TGTGCTCTTGTTTGGGCCTCCCAAGGAGGACTGGGGGATACTCCCGATAAACTCATCTTT.